A selection of T cell receptor beta chains follows, all from one sample in a study of follicular helper T cells after annual influenza vaccination. TCRdb's table, derived via immunoSEQ multiplex PCR, lists solely in-frame clones and lacks some. The profile covers a few thousand clones, with 82% appearing a single time and around 0.8% taken by the ten largest. Source: CXCR5- memory CD4+ T cells sorted from blood, taken 7 days after influenza vaccination. The source is an adult who received the influenza vaccine. Both conserved end residues are trimmed from each CDR3.

CDR3 protein: ASSRLGGPPGANVLT
V gene: TRBV19
J gene: TRBJ2-6

CDR3 protein: ASSPSGLAGGASYNEQF
V gene: TRBV2
J gene: TRBJ2-1

CDR3 protein: ASRFRTGGTDTQY
V gene: TRBV27
J gene: TRBJ2-3

CDR3 protein: ASSIDLGSPPY
V gene: TRBV19
J gene: TRBJ2-5

CDR3 protein: ASSQGAGFDSYEQY
V gene: TRBV7-9
J gene: TRBJ2-7

CDR3 protein: ASSQEVINEKLF
V gene: TRBV4-3
J gene: TRBJ1-4

CDR3 protein: ASSADGRGAF
V gene: TRBV6-9
J gene: TRBJ1-1

CDR3 protein: ASRFREGNTEAF
V gene: TRBV2
J gene: TRBJ1-1

CDR3 protein: ASSVRQGMNTEAF
V gene: TRBV7-2
J gene: TRBJ1-1

CDR3 protein: ASSYSDRVVDTQY
V gene: TRBV6-5
J gene: TRBJ2-3

CDR3 protein: ASSFGLAGYQETQY
V gene: TRBV5-1
J gene: TRBJ2-5

CDR3 protein: ASSLGQISPLH
V gene: TRBV7-2
J gene: TRBJ1-6

CDR3 protein: ASSPWTGDSYGYT
V gene: TRBV7-9
J gene: TRBJ1-2

CDR3 protein: ASRGHWGGTRQETQY
V gene: TRBV27
J gene: TRBJ2-5

CDR3 protein: AWRKGLWGTEAF
V gene: TRBV30
J gene: TRBJ1-1

CDR3 protein: ASSLFSIGRGRDQPQH
V gene: TRBV28
J gene: TRBJ1-5

CDR3 protein: ASSLGGLARTNTEAF
V gene: TRBV7-9
J gene: TRBJ1-1

CDR3 protein: ASSFGAGGQDTQY
V gene: TRBV28
J gene: TRBJ2-3

CDR3 protein: AWTGADRGGVGQY
V gene: TRBV30
J gene: TRBJ2-7

CDR3 protein: ASSSYRRRGYEQY
V gene: TRBV7-6
J gene: TRBJ2-7

CDR3 protein: AWSVNEVPSLAANEQY
V gene: TRBV30
J gene: TRBJ2-7

CDR3 protein: ASSPASGEVDTQY
V gene: TRBV7-2
J gene: TRBJ2-3

CDR3 protein: ASSLPSGGTNTGELF
V gene: TRBV5-6
J gene: TRBJ2-2

CDR3 protein: ASSQDLQVNEQF
V gene: TRBV14
J gene: TRBJ2-1

CDR3 protein: ASSDSVATLSETQY
V gene: TRBV21-1
J gene: TRBJ2-5

CDR3 protein: ASSDQSGANVLT
V gene: TRBV6-1
J gene: TRBJ2-6

CDR3 protein: ASSEEGTGLSEQF
V gene: TRBV2
J gene: TRBJ2-1

CDR3 protein: ASSFQETQY
V gene: TRBV5-1
J gene: TRBJ2-5

CDR3 protein: ASTVGLGEETQY
V gene: TRBV5-6
J gene: TRBJ2-5